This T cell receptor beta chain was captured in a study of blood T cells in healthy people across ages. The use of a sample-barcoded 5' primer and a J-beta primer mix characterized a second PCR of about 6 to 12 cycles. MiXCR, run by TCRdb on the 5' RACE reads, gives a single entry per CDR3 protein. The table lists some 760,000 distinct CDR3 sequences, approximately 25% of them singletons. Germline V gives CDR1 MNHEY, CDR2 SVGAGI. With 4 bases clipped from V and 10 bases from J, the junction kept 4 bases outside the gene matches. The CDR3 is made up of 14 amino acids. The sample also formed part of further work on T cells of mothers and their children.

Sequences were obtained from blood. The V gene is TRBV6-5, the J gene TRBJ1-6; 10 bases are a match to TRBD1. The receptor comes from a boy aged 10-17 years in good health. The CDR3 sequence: CASSSTGGSSPLHF. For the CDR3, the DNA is TGTGCCAGCAGTTCGACAGGGGGCAGCTCACCCCTCCACTTT.